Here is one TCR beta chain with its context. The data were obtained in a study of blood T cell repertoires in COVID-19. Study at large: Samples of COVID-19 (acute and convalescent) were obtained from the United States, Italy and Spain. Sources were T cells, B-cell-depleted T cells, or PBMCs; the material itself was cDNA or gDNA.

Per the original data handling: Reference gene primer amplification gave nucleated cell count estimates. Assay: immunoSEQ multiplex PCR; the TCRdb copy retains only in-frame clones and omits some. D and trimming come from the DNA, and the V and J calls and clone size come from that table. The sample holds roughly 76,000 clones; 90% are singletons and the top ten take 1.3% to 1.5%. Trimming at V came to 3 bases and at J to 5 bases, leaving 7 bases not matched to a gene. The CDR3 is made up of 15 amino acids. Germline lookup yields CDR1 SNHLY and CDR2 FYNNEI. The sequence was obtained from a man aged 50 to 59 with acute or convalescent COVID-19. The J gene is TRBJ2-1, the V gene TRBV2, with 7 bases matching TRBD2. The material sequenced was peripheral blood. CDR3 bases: TGTGCCAGCAGTGAGGGGGGACTACAAAACAATGAGCAGTTCTTC. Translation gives CASSEGGLQNNEQFF.